The 23 T cell receptor beta chains listed next were all sequenced from one sample in a study of graft-versus-host responses after intestinal transplantation. Sequencing used immunoSEQ multiplex PCR; TCRdb keeps in-frame clones, though not all of them. This sample has about 11,000 clones, with roughly a third found just once. The sequencing used alloreactive CD4+ T cells from a mixed lymphocyte reaction culture, collected before transplantation. Subset here: CFSE-low proliferating T cells sorted from roughly six-day pre-transplant mixed lymphocyte reaction (GvH or HvG direction). Every receptor here comes from a human patient who was an organ donor for intestinal transplantation.

This clone was seen a few times. V and J are TRBV5-5 and TRBJ2-1; a weak D match, TRBD1 (6 bases). Germline V lookup: CDR1 SGHKS, CDR2 YYEKEE (reference sequence). With 4 bases removed from V and 0 bases from J, the gap between germline ends came to 14 bases. The CDR3 spans 16 residues. The CDR3 bases are TGTGCCAGCAGCCTTACCGGGACAAACTCCTACAATGAGCAGTTCTTC. Its translation is CASSLTGTNSYNEQFF.

The chain uses TRBV4-1 and TRBJ2-3; tentatively, D is TRBD2 (6 bases). There are 16 residues in the CDR3. The germline V gene encodes CDR1 MGHRA and CDR2 YSYEKL. V gave up 4 bases and J gave up 2 bases, with 16 bases separating them. CDR3 in amino acids: CASSPGGWTITDTQYF. In nucleotides, the CDR3 is TGCGCCAGCAGCCCCGGCGGGTGGACTATCACAGATACGCAGTATTTT.

In its sample, this clone was seen a few times. This sequence joins TRBV5-1 and TRBJ2-7; D is unresolved. Trimming took 0 bases from V and 3 from J, leaving 7 bases between them. The V gene's germline CDR1 is SGHRS and CDR2 YFSETQ. This CDR3 spans 13 amino acids. CDR3 nucleotide sequence: TGCGCCAGCAGCTTGGCCAACAGCTACGAGCAGTACTTC. As protein: CASSLANSYEQYF.

V usage is TRBV5-1 and J usage is TRBJ2-6; perhaps TRBD1 as D (5 bases). Trimming removed 3 bases from V and 0 bases from J, with 7 bases in between. Germline-derived CDR1 and CDR2 are SGHRS and YFSETQ. CDR3 length: 15 amino acids. The DNA for the CDR3 is TGCGCCAGCAGCTGGGGCCCCTCTGGGGCCAACGTCCTGACTTTC. It yields the protein CASSWGPSGANVLTF.

V usage is TRBV18 and J usage is TRBJ2-1, with D uncertain. The CDR3 extends over 16 amino acids. CDR1 is KGHSH, CDR2 LQKENI, per germline. The germline V and J ends were trimmed by 2 bases and 4 bases, with 15 bases remaining between them. CDR3 sequence reads: CASSPRPQDTYNEQFF. The DNA of the CDR3 is TGTGCCAGCTCACCAAGGCCCCAGGATACGTACAATGAGCAGTTCTTC.

The rearrangement joins TRBV4-3 to TRBJ2-3; 9 bases line up with TRBD2. V was pared by 4 bases and J by 0 bases, with 14 bases of the junction left unmatched. CDR3 length equals 19 residues. CDR1 and CDR2 (germline): LGHNA, YSLEER. DNA for the CDR3: TGCGCCAGCAGCCGGTACAGGGCGGGGGGGGGCGGTAGCACAGATACGCAGTATTTT. This translates into CASSRYRAGGGGSTDTQYF.

This chain links TRBV30 with TRBJ2-1; TRBD2 agrees at 16 bases. The length of the CDR3 is 18 residues. V trimming: 7 bases; J trimming: 1 base; junction bases outside the gene matches: 10. Germline values: CDR1 GTSNPN, CDR2 SVGIG (reference sequence). In DNA form, the CDR3 reads TGTGCCTTAACATCGGGACTAGCGGGGGGGCGATCCTACAATGAGCAGTTCTTC. Its translation: CALTSGLAGGRSYNEQFF.

This clone came up a few times. The rearrangement uses TRBV4-1 and TRBJ2-3; 8 nucleotides agree with TRBD2. J lost 2 bases, V lost 0 bases, and 10 bases had no gene match. The CDR3 has 18 amino acids. Germline V gene data show CDR1 as MGHRA and CDR2 as YSYEKL. The CDR3 DNA sequence: TGCGCCAGCAGCCAAGACCCCTCGGGGGGGACCTTCACAGATACGCAGTATTTT. As protein: CASSQDPSGGTFTDTQYF.

In its sample, this clone ranks as medium-sized. The chain is built from TRBV7-8 and TRBJ1-4, with 8 positions matching TRBD1. This CDR3 is built from 16 residues. Per the germline V gene, CDR1 is SGHVS and CDR2 is FQNEAQ. The ends lost 0 bases at V and 8 bases at J; junction bases unmatched: 8. CDR3 DNA: TGTGCCAGCAGCTTAGCAAGGGACAGGACGGAGGAAAAACTGTTTTTT. Protein sequence: CASSLARDRTEEKLFF.

This clone has only a few counts. The chain is built from TRBV4-2 and TRBJ2-3; 8 bases align to TRBD2. The V gene end was trimmed by 2 bases and the J gene end by 0 bases; junction bases not matched to a gene: 10. Germline loops: CDR1 LGHNA, CDR2 YNFKEQ. This CDR3 is 18 amino acids long. The CDR3 region is CASSQYTGGGKSTDTQYF. CDR3 DNA: TGTGCCAGCAGCCAATATACCGGCGGGGGGAAGAGCACAGATACGCAGTATTTT.

This clone is medium-sized in the sample. The V call is TRBV18, the J call TRBJ1-1; 10 bases align to TRBD1. This CDR3 is built from 16 residues. Germline assignment: CDR1 KGHSH and CDR2 LQKENI. The V segment lost 3 bases and the J segment 0 bases; nucleotides outside the gene matches: 4. The CDR3 is CASSPDRGGLNTEAFF. Here the CDR3 DNA reads TGTGCCAGCTCACCGGACAGGGGGGGTCTGAACACTGAAGCTTTCTTT. The whole variable domain, remainder taken from reference TRBV18 and TRBJ1-1, is NAGVMQNPRHLVRRRGQEARLRCSPMKGHSHVYWYRQLPEEGLKFMVYLQKENIIDESGMPKERFSAEFPKEGPSILRIQQVVRGDSAAYFCASSPDRGGLNTEAFFGQGTRLTVV.

This chain uses TRBV27 with TRBJ2-1; 10 positions agree with TRBD2. The CDR3 extends over 17 amino acids. The germline V gene has CDR1 MNHEY and CDR2 SMNVEV (reference sequence). J was trimmed by 10 bases and V by 3 bases; bases with no gene match: 15. This CDR3 reads CASSFRSLAGEKREQFF. The CDR3 coding sequence is TGTGCCAGCAGTTTTAGGTCGCTAGCGGGGGAGAAACGGGAGCAGTTCTTC.

On this clone itself: Germline and junction disagree at one end, which may indicate a read error. This chain joins TRBV7-3 and TRBJ1-1, with 7 positions matching TRBD1. The CDR3 length is 13 residues. The germline CDR1 and CDR2 sequences are SGHTA and FQGTGA. This CDR3 is CASSLTGVTEAFF. The CDR3 nucleotides are TGTGCCAGCAGCCTAACAGGGGTCACTGAAGCTTTCTTT.

By share, this clone ranks as medium-sized. The chain links TRBV11-2 to TRBJ2-7; 8 bases are shared with TRBD1. CDR1 is SGHAT, CDR2 FQNNGV, per germline. The V gene end was trimmed by 0 bases and the J gene end by 0 bases; junction bases not matched to a gene: 7. CDR3 size: 17 residues. The DNA of the CDR3 is TGTGCCAGCAGCTTAGATCTAGGACAGGGACCCTCCTACGAGCAGTACTTC. Its protein product is CASSLDLGQGPSYEQYF.

The rearrangement joins TRBV20-1 to TRBJ2-3; the match to TRBD1 covers 7 bases. Germline V gene data show CDR1 as DFQATT and CDR2 as SNEGSKA (reference sequence). CDR3 size: 10 residues. The trim removed 6 bases at V and 6 bases at J, leaving 0 bases unmatched. The CDR3 DNA follows: TGCAGTGCGACAGGGGATACGCAGTATTTT. This codes for CSATGDTQYF.

This clone has just a few counts. This chain connects TRBV6-6 to TRBJ1-2; possible D gene TRBD1, 5 bases. Trimming left V 6 bases short and J 5 bases short, with 22 bases between. Germline CDR1 is MNHNY and CDR2 is SVGAGI (reference sequence). The CDR3 is made up of 16 amino acids. Here the CDR3 DNA reads TGTGCCAGCAGGGGGTTGGGGGGGGGAGGTGGGTATGGCTACACCTTC. It encodes CASRGLGGGGGYGYTF.

The chain employs TRBV7-9 and TRBJ1-1, with D possibly being TRBD1 (6 bases). CDR1 and CDR2 from the germline V gene are SEHNR and FQNEAQ (reference sequence). The CDR3 is made up of 16 amino acids. Deletions cut 0 bases from V and 1 base from J, with 12 bases between. The CDR3 DNA reads TGTGCCAGCAGCTTAGCGCTAGGGACACCGAACACTGAAGCTTTCTTT. This sequence encodes CASSLALGTPNTEAFF.

This clone turned up a few times. The V gene is TRBV4-2, the J gene TRBJ2-6; D is possibly TRBD1 (6 bases). V lost 0 bases and J lost 4, with 22 bases in between. The CDR3 sequence is 20 residues long. Germline V gene data show CDR1 as LGHNA and CDR2 as YNFKEQ. The CDR3 loop reads CASSQEIVANRVTGANVLTF. CDR3 in DNA: TGTGCCAGCAGCCAAGAAATAGTAGCGAACAGGGTTACGGGGGCCAACGTCCTGACTTTC.

The gene calls are TRBV19 and TRBJ1-6, with TRBD1 identical over 9 bases. V was clipped by 3 bases and J by 7 bases; unmatched bases: 4. The length of the CDR3 is 15 residues. Germline V CDR1 and CDR2: LNHDA, SQIVND (reference sequence). The CDR3 sequence: CASSIDRGRNSPLHF. CDR3 DNA sequence: TGTGCCAGTAGTATTGACAGGGGGAGGAATTCACCCCTCCACTTT.

This clone was seen only a few times. The gene calls are TRBV2 and TRBJ1-4, with D unresolved. The V and J ends lost 5 bases and 5 bases respectively, with 6 bases between them. Germline V CDR1 and CDR2: SNHLY, FYNNEI. This CDR3 contains 12 residues. The CDR3 spells CASSYTNEKLFF. The CDR3 coding sequence is TGTGCCAGCAGTTACACAAATGAAAAACTGTTTTTT. Supplemented by reference TRBV2 and TRBJ1-4, the full variable domain reads EPEVTQTPSHQVTQMGQEVILRCVPISNHLYFYWYRQILGQKVEFLVSFYNNEISEKSEIFDDQFSVERPDGSNFTLKIRSTKLEDSAMYFCASSYTNEKLFFGSGTQLSVL.

As regards this clone: Sequence at one end of the junction differs from germline and may be a read error. V and J are TRBV10-3 and TRBJ1-2; 7 nucleotides match TRBD1. Per germline, CDR1 ENHRY and CDR2 SYGVKD. The CDR3 loop spans 13 amino acids. CDR3 DNA sequence: TGTGCCAGCAGTTACGGACAGGCCTATGGCTACACCTTC. Its protein is CASSYGQAYGYTF.

This clone was recorded a few times. The chain joins TRBV19 to TRBJ1-5, with D uncertain. Germline CDR1 and CDR2: LNHDA and SQIVND (reference sequence). The V gene lost 10 bases and the J gene lost 0 bases, with 16 bases spanning the gap. This CDR3 contains 15 residues. CDR3 amino acids: CAIREEGYSNQPQHF. CDR3 bases: TGTGCCATCCGGGAGGAGGGCTATAGCAATCAGCCCCAGCATTTT.

V and J are TRBV7-3 and TRBJ2-1; 13 bases align to TRBD2. Trimming at V came to 5 bases and at J to 14 bases, leaving 9 bases not matched to a gene. Germline CDR1 is SGHTA and CDR2 is FQGTGA. CDR3 length: 14 amino acids. CDR3 sequence (DNA): TGTGCCAGCAGCCCGACTAGCGGGGGGATTAGCAAGTTCTTC. Protein product: CASSPTSGGISKFF. Drawing the rest from reference TRBV7-3 and TRBJ2-1, the complete variable domain is GAGVSQTPSNKVTEKGKYVELRCDPISGHTALYWYRQSLGQGPEFLIYFQGTGAADDSGLPNDRFFAVRPEGSVSTLKIQRTERGDSAVYLCASSPTSGGISKFFGPGTRLTVL.